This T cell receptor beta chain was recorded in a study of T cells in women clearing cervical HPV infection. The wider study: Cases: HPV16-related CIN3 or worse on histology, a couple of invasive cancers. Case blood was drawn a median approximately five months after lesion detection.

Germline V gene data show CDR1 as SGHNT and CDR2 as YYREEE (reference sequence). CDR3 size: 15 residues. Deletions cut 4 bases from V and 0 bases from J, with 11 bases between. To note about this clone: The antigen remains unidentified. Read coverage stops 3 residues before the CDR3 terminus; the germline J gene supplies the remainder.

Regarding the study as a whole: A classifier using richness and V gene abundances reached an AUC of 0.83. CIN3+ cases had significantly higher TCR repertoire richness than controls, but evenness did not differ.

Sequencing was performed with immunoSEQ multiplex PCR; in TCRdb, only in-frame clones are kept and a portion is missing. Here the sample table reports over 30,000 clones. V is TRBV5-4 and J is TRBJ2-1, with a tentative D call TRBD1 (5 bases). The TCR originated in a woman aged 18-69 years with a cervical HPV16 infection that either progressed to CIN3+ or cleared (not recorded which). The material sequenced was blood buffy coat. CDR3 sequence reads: CASSPDINSYNEQFF. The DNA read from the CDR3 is TGTGCCAGCAGCCCGGACATTAACTCCTACAATGAG.